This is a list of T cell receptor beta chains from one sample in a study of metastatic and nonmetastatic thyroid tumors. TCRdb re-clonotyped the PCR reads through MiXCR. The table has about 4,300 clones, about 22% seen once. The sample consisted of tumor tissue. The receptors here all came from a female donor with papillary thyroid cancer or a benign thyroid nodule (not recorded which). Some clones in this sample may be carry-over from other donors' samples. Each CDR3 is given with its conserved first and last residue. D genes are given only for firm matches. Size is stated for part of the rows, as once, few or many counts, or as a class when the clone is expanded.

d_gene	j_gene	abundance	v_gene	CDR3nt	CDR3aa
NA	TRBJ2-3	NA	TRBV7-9	TGTGCCAGCAGCAGGGGGGGCACAGATACGCAGTATTTT	CASSRGGTDTQYF
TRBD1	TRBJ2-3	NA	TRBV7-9	TGTGCCATAACAGGGGGACCCACAGATACGCAGTATTTT	CAITGGPTDTQYF
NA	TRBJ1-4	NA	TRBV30	TGTGCCTGGAGTAACGAAGTGAGTGAAAAACTGTTTTTT	CAWSNEVSEKLFF
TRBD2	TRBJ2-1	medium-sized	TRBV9	TGTGCCAGCAGCGAGCGGGAGGGGCTCTACAATGAGCAGTTCTTC	CASSEREGLYNEQFF
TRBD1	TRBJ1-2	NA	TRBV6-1	TGTGCCAGCAGCCCGGGACAGGGGGCCTCGGGGTATGGCTACACCTTC	CASSPGQGASGYGYTF
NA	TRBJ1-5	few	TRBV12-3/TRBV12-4	TGTGCCAGCAGTCTTGCCGGGGATCGGAATCAGCCCCAGCATTTT	CASSLAGDRNQPQHF
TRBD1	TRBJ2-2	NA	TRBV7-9	TGTGCCAGCAGCTTTTGGACAGGGAACACCGGGGAGCTGTTTTTT	CASSFWTGNTGELFF
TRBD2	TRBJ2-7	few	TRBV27	TGTGCCAGCAGACTCAGCGGGGGGGCGTCCTACGAGCAGTACTTC	CASRLSGGASYEQYF
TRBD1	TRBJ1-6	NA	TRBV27	TGTGCCAGCGCGTGGACAGGGATGAATTCACCCCTCCACTTT	CASAWTGMNSPLHF
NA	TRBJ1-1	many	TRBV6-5	TGTGCCAGCAGTTACCACGAGAGAACTGAAGCTTTCTTT	CASSYHERTEAFF
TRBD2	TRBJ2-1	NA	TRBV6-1	TGTGCCAGCAGACGGACTAGCGAATTCTACAATGAGCAGTTCTTC	CASRRTSEFYNEQFF
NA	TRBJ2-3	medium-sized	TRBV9	TGTGCCAGCAGCGTAGAGTGGACAGATACGCAGTATTTT	CASSVEWTDTQYF
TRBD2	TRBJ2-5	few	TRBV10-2	TGCGCCAGCAGTGGAGCGGGGGGGCCGGGAGAGACCCAGTACTTC	CASSGAGGPGETQYF
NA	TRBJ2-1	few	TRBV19	TGTGCCAGTAACCCTCCCGGCGGGCGGGACAATGAGCAGTTCTTC	CASNPPGGRDNEQFF
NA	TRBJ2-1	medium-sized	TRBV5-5	TGTGCCAGCATGGGTGGGGAGCAGTTCTTC	CASMGGEQFF
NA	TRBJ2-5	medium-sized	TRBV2	TGTGCCAGCAAAATTTGGCCGCAAGAGACCCAGTACTTC	CASKIWPQETQYF
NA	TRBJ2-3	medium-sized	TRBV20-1	TGCAGTGCTAATGAAGGGAGGGACACATCAGATACGCAGTATTTT	CSANEGRDTSDTQYF
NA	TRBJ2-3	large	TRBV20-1	TGCAGTGCTAGAGATGGGGTTACAGATACGCAGTATTTT	CSARDGVTDTQYF
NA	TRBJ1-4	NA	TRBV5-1	TGCGCCAGCAGCCCTTCCGGGGGGTCAAATGAAAAACTGTTTTTT	CASSPSGGSNEKLFF
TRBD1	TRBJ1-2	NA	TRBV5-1	TGCGCCAGCAGCTTTGCTCCGTCAGGGGGCGAGTATCGAGGCTACACCTTC	CASSFAPSGGEYRGYTF
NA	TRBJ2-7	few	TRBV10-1	TGCGCCAGCAGTGAGAAGAGGGGGGGCAACTACGAGCAGTACTTC	CASSEKRGGNYEQYF
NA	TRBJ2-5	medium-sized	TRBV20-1	TGCAGTGCTAGTATTTATGCGGACAGCCGTCAAGAGACCCAGTACTTC	CSASIYADSRQETQYF
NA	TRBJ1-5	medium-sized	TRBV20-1	TGCAGTGCCAAGCCCCAGGCCACCAATCAGCCCCAGCATTTT	CSAKPQATNQPQHF
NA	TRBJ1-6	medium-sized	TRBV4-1	TGCGCCAGCAGCCACCCAAGTTCACCCCTCCACTTT	CASSHPSSPLHF
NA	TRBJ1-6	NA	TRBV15	TGTGCCACCAGCAGAGATCCGGAAAATTCACCCCTCCACTTT	CATSRDPENSPLHF
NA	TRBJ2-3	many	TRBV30	TGTGCCTGGGAACCTCGGAGCGGAACTAGCACAGATACGCAGTATTTT	CAWEPRSGTSTDTQYF
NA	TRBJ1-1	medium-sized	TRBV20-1	TGCAGTGCTAGAGTAAGGAGAGGGAACACTGAAGCTTTCTTT	CSARVRRGNTEAFF
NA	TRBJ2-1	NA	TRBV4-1	TGCGCCAGCAGCCGGGGGGTTCTGTCTTTTAATGAGCAGTTCTTC	CASSRGVLSFNEQFF
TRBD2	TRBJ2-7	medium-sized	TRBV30	TGTGCCTGGGCTAGCGGGACGGGATTCTACGAGCAGTACTTC	CAWASGTGFYEQYF
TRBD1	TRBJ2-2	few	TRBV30	TGTGCGGTTGGCCGTAGGGACAGAACCGGGGAGCTGTTTTTT	CAVGRRDRTGELFF
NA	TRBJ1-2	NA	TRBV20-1	TGCAGTGCTAGAGGACAGCGAAGTATTGGCTACACCTTC	CSARGQRSIGYTF
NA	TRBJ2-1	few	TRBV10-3	TGTGCCATCAGCGGGATCGAGGGCGATGAGCAGTTCTTC	CAISGIEGDEQFF
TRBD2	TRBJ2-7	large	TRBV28	TGTGCCAGCACCGTAGGGACTAGCGCCTACGAGCAGTACTTC	CASTVGTSAYEQYF
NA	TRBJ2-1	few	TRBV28	TGTGCCAGCAGTCCGGGACTGCCACCCCTCCAGTCGTTCTTC	CASSPGLPPLQSFF
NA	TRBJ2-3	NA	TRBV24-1	TGTGCCACCAGTGATCTGGCCCACACAGATACGCAGTATTTT	CATSDLAHTDTQYF
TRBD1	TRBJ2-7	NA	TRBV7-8	TGTGCCAGCAGCTTAGCGCAGGGACAGGGGTCCTACGAGCAGTACTTC	CASSLAQGQGSYEQYF
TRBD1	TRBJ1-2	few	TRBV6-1	TGTGCCAGCAGGGGGACAGGGTTTTTCTATGGCTACACCTTC	CASRGTGFFYGYTF
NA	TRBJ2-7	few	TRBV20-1	TGCAGTGCTAGAGATCTTAGTCCTGGGGAACGAGGGGGGGAGCAGTACTTC	CSARDLSPGERGGEQYF